The sequence of this T cell receptor (beta chain) was determined in a study of CD8 T cells in ankylosing spondylitis. Findings and caveats of the study: It appeared that ankylosing spondylitis blood was characterized by a TCR beta motif of eight highly homologous variants.

Generation of TCR beta libraries employed quantitative 5'-RACE incorporating molecular barcodes. One entry per CDR3 protein, called by TCRdb with MiXCR from the 5' RACE reads. The data show about 450,000 distinct CDR3 sequences, approximately 26% seen once. This CDR3 region has 16 residues. Germline V gene data show CDR1 as SGHVS and CDR2 as FQNEAQ. As for this clonotype: What it recognizes is unknown. One end of the junction is discordant with germline, which a read error may explain.

The rearrangement joins TRBV7-8 to TRBJ2-2; a possible D gene is TRBD2 (7 bases). This TCR was sampled from a male donor with ankylosing spondylitis. Source material: blood, either unsorted or a sorted T cell fraction (not recorded which). CDR3 coding DNA: TGTGACAGCAGCTTAGCGGGCCAGGGGAATCGAGGGGAGCTGTTTTTT. It encodes CDSSLAGQGNRGELFF.